One and the same sample provided the 24 T cell receptor beta chains below, sequenced in a study of T cell clonality in common variable immunodeficiency. General study points: Common variable immunodeficiency TCR beta sequences reportedly had fewer deletions and N-nucleotide insertions.

These receptors have no known antigen. The table came from immunoSEQ multiplex PCR; TCRdb's copy has only in-frame clones and leaves some out. The sample shows about 21,000 clones, none of them appearing just once. Input material: peripheral blood mononuclear cells. All receptors come from a human donor with common variable immunodeficiency.

Many counts were recorded for this clone. The CDR3 end lies 3 residues beyond the end of the read and is filled in from the germline J gene. This rearrangement joins TRBV6-2 or TRBV6-3 to TRBJ1-2; TRBD1 might be the D (6 bases). Germline assignment: CDR1 MNHEY and CDR2 SVGEGT. This CDR3 region has 15 residues. The part of the CDR3 DNA that was read is TGTGCCAGCAGCCCAACCACGGGGGGCGCAGGCGGC. Protein product: CASSPTTGGAGG. In full, the CDR3 is CASSPTTGGAGGYTF.

This clone was picked up many times. The read stops 3 residues short of the end of the CDR3; the missing end is completed from the germline J gene. The chain employs TRBV18 and TRBJ2-3; TRBD2 agrees at 9 bases. V gave up 0 bases and J gave up 3 bases; unmatched junction bases: 4. Germline V gene lookup returns CDR1 KGHSH and CDR2 LQKENI. The CDR3 consists of 16 residues. The covered CDR3 bases are TGTGCCAGCTCACCACCGGAGCGGGGGGTAACAGATACG. This sequence encodes CASSPPERGVTDT. The entire CDR3 sequence reads CASSPPERGVTDTQYF.

This clone was detected many times. The CDR3 goes on 3 residues after the read ends, and that part is filled in from the germline J gene. The rearrangement links TRBV19 to TRBJ2-5, with 9 positions matching TRBD2. Germline V gene data show CDR1 as LNHDA and CDR2 as SQIVND (reference sequence). V lost 1 base and J lost 5; bases outside the gene matches: 5. The CDR3 is made up of 15 amino acids. CDR3 DNA, as far as it was read: TGTGCCAGTAGTATAGGGCGGGGGGGCCGGGAGACC. Its translation is CASSIGRGGRET. The entire CDR3 protein is CASSIGRGGRETQYF. The full variable domain, with the rest looked up from reference TRBV19 and TRBJ2-5, is DGGITQSPKYLFRKEGQNVTLSCEQNLNHDAMYWYRQDPGQGLRLIYYSQIVNDFQKGDIAEGYSVSREKKESFPLTVTSAQKNPTAFYLCASSIGRGGRETQYFGPGTRLLVL.

At least ten counts were recorded for this clone. The observed sequence ends 3 residues before the CDR3 terminus, with the missing tail filled in from the germline J gene. The chain has TRBV28 and TRBJ2-1; 9 positions match TRBD1. The CDR3 extends over 15 amino acids. Germline lookup yields CDR1 MDHEN and CDR2 SYDVKM. V shed 7 bases, J shed 4 bases, and the junction held 8 bases outside the gene matches. CDR3 in amino acids: CASTPPGTGYNEQFF. Incomplete CDR3 DNA: TGTGCCAGCACCCCCCCAGGGACAGGGTACAATGAG.

By share, this clone ranks as medium-sized. The CDR3 extends 3 residues past the end of the read, so its final part is completed from the germline J gene. V is TRBV6-4 and J is TRBJ2-1; 12 bases are a match to TRBD2. CDR1 is MRHNA and CDR2 is SNTAGT in the germline V gene. The CDR3 has 15 amino acids. The V segment lost 3 bases and the J segment 9 bases; nucleotides outside the gene matches: 6. CDR3 DNA, as far as it was read: TGTGCCAGCAGTGAACTAGCGGGGGGAAACGCTGAG. Amino acids: CASSELAGGNAE. The entire CDR3 protein is CASSELAGGNAEQFF.

In its sample, this clone was seen many times. Coverage ceases 3 residues before the CDR3 finishes, and the germline J gene fills in the end. V is TRBV6-2 or TRBV6-3 and J is TRBJ2-3; TRBD1 matches 8 bases. Germline V gives CDR1 MNHEY, CDR2 SVGEGT. Trimming cost V 6 bases and J 3 bases; bases outside gene matches: 8. This CDR3 comprises 15 residues. CDR3 region: CASSPSGQATDTQYF. The covered CDR3 bases are TGTGCCAGCAGCCCCTCGGGACAGGCAACAGATACG.

This clone was counted at least ten times. Read coverage stops 3 residues before the CDR3 terminus; the germline J gene supplies the remainder. The gene calls are TRBV20-1 and TRBJ2-3; 7 nucleotides line up with TRBD2. This CDR3 region has 17 residues. From germline, CDR1 is DFQATT and CDR2 SNEGSKA (reference sequence). The J segment lost 1 base and the V segment lost 3 bases, leaving 13 bases of the junction unmatched. The CDR3 region is CSASSPGGKVGTDTQYF. CDR3 bases read: TGCAGTGCTAGTAGCCCCGGGGGGAAAGTAGGCACAGATACG.

This clone was detected ten times or more. With the read ending 3 residues before the CDR3 end, the germline J gene is used to fill in that end. The chain joins TRBV20-1 to TRBJ2-3, with TRBD2 matching 8 bases. Trimming removed 5 bases from V and 5 bases from J; junction bases left unmatched: 15. The CDR3 contains 16 residues. Germline CDR1 reads DFQATT; CDR2 reads SNEGSKA (reference sequence). CDR3 sequence: CSAGTRRGGLEDTQYF. CDR3 DNA (partial): TGCAGTGCTGGGACTCGTCGGGGGGGTTTGGAAGATACG.

At least ten counts were recorded for this clone. The CDR3 goes on 3 residues after the read ends, and that part is filled in from the germline J gene. V and J are TRBV5-6 and TRBJ1-1; TRBD1 matches 7 bases. Per germline, CDR1 SGHDT and CDR2 YYEEEE. Germline trimming cut 3 bases from V and 6 bases from J; bases unmatched to any gene: 11. The CDR3 spans 15 residues. The part of the CDR3 DNA that was read is TGTGCCAGCAGCTCAAACCCGACCCAGGGGGCTGAA. It encodes CASSSNPTQGAE. The CDR3, in full, reads CASSSNPTQGAEAFF.

This clone was seen at least ten times. The CDR3 extends 3 residues past the end of the read, so its final part is completed from the germline J gene. This chain links TRBV18 with TRBJ2-3; possibly TRBD1 for D (5 bases). Germline CDR1 KGHSH, CDR2 LQKENI. The CDR3 is made up of 15 amino acids. V lost 0 bases and J lost 2, with 9 bases in between. CDR3 in amino acids: CASSPPSGNTDTQYF. The DNA read from the CDR3 is TGTGCCAGCTCACCACCGTCAGGGAACACAGATACG.

The sample holds many counts of this clone. The read ends 3 residues early relative to the CDR3; the germline J gene fills the gap. The rearrangement links TRBV6-2 or TRBV6-3 to TRBJ2-1; D is unresolved. This CDR3 contains 13 residues. Germline loops: CDR1 MNHEY, CDR2 SVGEGT. V lost 2 bases to trimming and J lost 3 bases, with 5 bases between them. The CDR3 is CASSYPIYNEQFF. CDR3 DNA, as far as it was read: TGTGCCAGCAGTTACCCAATCTACAATGAG.

In this sample, this clone turned up many times. Read sequence stops 3 residues before the CDR3 end, and the germline J gene provides the missing end. The chain couples TRBV18 to TRBJ2-4; 9 bases fit TRBD1. This CDR3 contains 16 residues. V was pared by 3 bases and J by 2 bases, with 5 bases of the junction left unmatched. Per the germline V gene, CDR1 is KGHSH and CDR2 is LQKENI. The CDR3 bases that were read are TGTGCCAGCTCACCGTTTACAGGGGGCTCCAAAAACATT. Its translation is CASSPFTGGSKNI. The entire CDR3 sequence reads CASSPFTGGSKNIQYF.

This clone was recorded at least ten times. The read falls 3 residues short of the CDR3 end, and the missing part is taken from the germline J gene. This sequence joins TRBV29-1 and TRBJ2-1, with D possibly matching TRBD1 (6 bases). This CDR3 has 14 residues. V was pared by 8 bases and J by 9 bases, with 23 bases between. Germline V gene sequence: CDR1 SQVTM, CDR2 ANQGSEA. CDR3 loop: CSLYIGSSRGEQFF. CDR3 DNA, as far as it was read: TGCAGCCTCTACATTGGCAGCTCCAGGGGTGAG.

This clone was observed at least ten times. The read falls 3 residues short of the CDR3 end, and the missing part is taken from the germline J gene. The rearrangement uses TRBV20-1 and TRBJ1-1; perhaps TRBD1 as D (6 bases). The CDR3 covers 13 residues. Germline V gives CDR1 DFQATT, CDR2 SNEGSKA (reference sequence). Trimming pared 3 bases from V and 5 bases from J, leaving 13 bases between. The CDR3: CSASGGRVTEAFF. The CDR3 bases that were read are TGCAGTGCTAGTGGGGGCAGGGTGACTGAA.

This clone was detected only a few times. Coverage ceases 3 residues before the CDR3 finishes, and the germline J gene fills in the end. The same CDR3 arises from other DNA sequences in this sample as well. This rearrangement joins TRBV11-2 to TRBJ2-3, with D unclear. V lost 0 bases, J lost 0 bases, and 7 bases lay in between. The CDR3 covers 15 residues. Germline lookup yields CDR1 SGHAT and CDR2 FQNNGV. The CDR3 protein is CASSLEVRSTDTQYF. CDR3 DNA, as far as it was read: TGTGCCAGCAGCTTAGAGGTCCGGAGCACAGATACG.

On this clone itself: The read is 3 residues too short to cover the CDR3 end, so that end is filled in from the germline J gene. The chain combines TRBV18 with TRBJ1-3; the match to TRBD1 covers 7 bases. Germline-derived CDR1 and CDR2 are KGHSH and LQKENI. This CDR3 spans 15 amino acids. J was trimmed by 0 bases and V by 8 bases; bases with no gene match: 7. The sequenced CDR3 bases are TGTGCCAGCACCAGACAGGGACTCTCTGGAAACACC. It yields the protein CASTRQGLSGNT. The CDR3 in full is CASTRQGLSGNTIYF.

This clone appeared many times. The missing CDR3 end, 3 residues past where the read stops, is filled in from the germline J gene. The chain uses TRBV20-1 and TRBJ1-5, with D hard to call. Germline V lookup: CDR1 DFQATT, CDR2 SNEGSKA (reference sequence). V shed 3 bases and J shed 6 bases, with 15 bases lying between them. The CDR3 is 14 amino acids. CDR3 in amino acids: CSARPPEASQPQHF. The part of the CDR3 DNA that was read is TGCAGTGCTAGGCCCCCCGAGGCCAGTCAGCCC.

This clone was counted a few times. A much larger clonotype is one base distant, so this may be a read error. The read halts 3 residues ahead of the CDR3 end, with the missing end drawn from the germline J gene. The chain is built from TRBV6-1 and TRBJ1-3, with D hard to call. The CDR3 extends over 14 amino acids. Per germline, CDR1 MNHNS and CDR2 SASEGT. Trimming left V 4 bases short and J 0 bases short, with 7 bases between. This CDR3 is CASSARYSGNTIYF. The DNA read from the CDR3 is TGTGCCAGCAGTGCCAGGTACTCTGGAAACACC.

About this clone: With the read ending 3 residues before the CDR3 end, the germline J gene is used to fill in that end. The chain has TRBV20-1 and TRBJ2-7; 10 bases match TRBD1. Trimming at V came to 0 bases and at J to 4 bases, leaving 6 bases not matched to a gene. The length of the CDR3 is 15 residues. Germline CDR1 is DFQATT and CDR2 is SNEGSKA (reference sequence). The part of the CDR3 DNA that was read is TGCAGTGCTAGAGACCTGACAGGGGGCAATTACGAG. Translation: CSARDLTGGNYE. The CDR3 in full is CSARDLTGGNYEQYF.

At least ten counts were recorded for this clone. The missing CDR3 end, 3 residues past where the read stops, is filled in from the germline J gene. The chain has TRBV5-1 and TRBJ2-6; D not resolved. This CDR3 comprises 19 residues. Trimming stripped 0 bases from V and 0 bases from J, with 16 bases between. In germline, CDR1 is SGHRS, CDR2 YFSETQ. The CDR3 loop is CASSLAYVPIISGANVLTF. The covered CDR3 bases are TGCGCCAGCAGCTTGGCCTACGTCCCGATTATCTCTGGGGCCAACGTC.

There are many counts of this clone. The read halts 3 residues ahead of the CDR3 end, with the missing end drawn from the germline J gene. The chain links TRBV2 to TRBJ1-6, with D perhaps TRBD1 (6 bases). The V end lost 6 bases, the J end lost 9 bases, and 21 bases lay between the germline ends. CDR1 is SNHLY, CDR2 FYNNEI, per germline. There are 16 residues in the CDR3. CDR3 loop: CASRGRLQGRTSPLHF. CDR3 DNA, as far as it was read: TGTGCCAGCAGAGGGAGACTCCAGGGGAGGACTTCACCC. Looking up the rest from reference TRBV2 and TRBJ1-6 gives the full variable domain: EPEVTQTPSHQVTQMGQEVILRCVPISNHLYFYWYRQILGQKVEFLVSFYNNEISEKSEIFDDQFSVERPDGSNFTLKIRSTKLEDSAMYFCASRGRLQGRTSPLHFGNGTRLTVT.

In this sample, this clone turned up many times. Read data end 3 residues before the CDR3 end; the end is taken from the germline J gene. The genes are TRBV5-1 and TRBJ2-3; 7 bases map to TRBD1. Trimming cost V 0 bases and J 4 bases; bases outside gene matches: 11. CDR3 length: 17 amino acids. The germline V gene has CDR1 SGHRS and CDR2 YFSETQ. Partial CDR3 DNA: TGCGCCAGCAGCTTGGGGTCGGTCACAGGGGAAGCAGATACG. The encoded protein is CASSLGSVTGEADT. The entire CDR3 is CASSLGSVTGEADTQYF.

Ten or more counts support this clone. With the read ending 3 residues before the CDR3 end, the germline J gene is used to fill in that end. The chain carries TRBV7-8 and TRBJ1-2; no definite D call. CDR3 length: 15 amino acids. Trimming took off 5 bases at V and 4 bases at J, with 17 bases between the two ends. The germline V gene encodes CDR1 SGHVS and CDR2 FQNEAQ. CDR3 protein: CASSVSGRSFYGYTF. The CDR3 DNA, read in part, is TGTGCCAGCAGCGTTTCGGGTCGATCCTTCTATGGC. The whole variable domain, remainder taken from reference TRBV7-8 and TRBJ1-2, is GAGVSQSPRYKVAKRGQDVALRCDPISGHVSLFWYQQALGQGPEFLTYFQNEAQLDKSGLPSDRFFAERPEGSVSTLKIQRTQQEDSAVYLCASSVSGRSFYGYTFGSGTRLTVV.

Many counts were recorded for this clone. The sequence runs out 3 residues before the end of the CDR3; the remainder is reconstructed from the germline J gene. The gene calls are TRBV19 and TRBJ2-3, with a weak D call TRBD1 (6 bases). Trimming left V 3 bases short and J 6 bases short, with 16 bases between. The length of the CDR3 is 15 residues. Looked up from germline, CDR1 is LNHDA and CDR2 is SQIVND (reference sequence). CDR3 residues: CASSIQGNRVDTQYF. CDR3 DNA (partial): TGTGCCAGTAGTATTCAGGGCAACAGGGTCGATACG.